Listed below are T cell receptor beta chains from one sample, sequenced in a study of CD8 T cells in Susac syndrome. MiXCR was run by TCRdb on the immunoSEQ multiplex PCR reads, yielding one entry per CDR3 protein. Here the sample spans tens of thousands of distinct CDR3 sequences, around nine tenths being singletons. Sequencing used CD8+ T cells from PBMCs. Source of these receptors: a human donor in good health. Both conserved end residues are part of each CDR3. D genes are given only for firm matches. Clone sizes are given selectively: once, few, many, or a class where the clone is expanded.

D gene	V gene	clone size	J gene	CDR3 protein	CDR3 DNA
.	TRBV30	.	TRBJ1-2	CAWSVRRESYGYTF	TGTGCCTGGAGTGTACGTCGGGAAAGCTATGGCTACACCTTC
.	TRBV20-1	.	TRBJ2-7	CSARVLGAYEQYF	TGCAGTGCTAGAGTTCTAGGGGCTTACGAGCAGTACTTC
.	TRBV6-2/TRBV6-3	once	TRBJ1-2	CASSYPRTEHYGYTF	TGTGCCAGCAGTTACCCACGGACAGAACACTATGGCTACACCTTC
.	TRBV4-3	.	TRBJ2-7	CASSQVREEYYEQYF	TGCGCCAGCAGCCAAGTGAGGGAGGAATACTACGAGCAGTACTTC
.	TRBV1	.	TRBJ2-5	CTSSQVWGQYF	TGCACCAGCAGCCAAGTATGGGGCCAGTACTTC
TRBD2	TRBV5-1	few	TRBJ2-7	CASSLRGVPYEQYF	TGCGCCAGCAGCTTGCGGGGGGTCCCCTACGAGCAGTACTTC
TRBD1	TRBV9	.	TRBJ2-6	CASSVTGAGANVLTF	TGTGCCAGCAGCGTTACAGGGGCTGGGGCCAACGTCCTGACTTTC
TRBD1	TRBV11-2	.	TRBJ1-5	CASSFDRASNQPQHF	TGTGCCAGCAGCTTTGACAGGGCTAGCAATCAGCCCCAGCATTTT
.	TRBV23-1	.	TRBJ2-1	CASSQSGGCEDGSYNEQFF	TGCGCCAGCAGTCAATCCGGAGGCTGCGAGGACGGCTCTTACAATGAGCAGTTCTTC
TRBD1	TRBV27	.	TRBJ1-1	CASSFGTGNTEAFF	TGTGCCAGCAGCTTCGGGACAGGGAACACTGAAGCTTTCTTT
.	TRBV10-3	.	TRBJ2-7	CAISQDISDYEQYF	TGTGCCATCAGCCAAGACATAAGTGACTACGAGCAGTACTTC
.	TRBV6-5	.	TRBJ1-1	CASSYSRRLLEAEAFF	TGTGCCAGCAGTTACTCGAGACGACTCCTAGAGGCTGAAGCTTTCTTT
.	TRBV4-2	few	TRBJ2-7	CASSQVGVYEQYF	TGTGCCAGCAGCCAAGTAGGTGTCTACGAGCAGTACTTC
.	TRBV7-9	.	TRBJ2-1	CASSLVGDHEQFF	TGTGCCAGCAGCTTGGTAGGGGACCATGAGCAGTTCTTC
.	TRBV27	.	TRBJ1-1	CASSQGLNTEAFF	TGTGCCAGCAGTCAGGGCTTGAACACTGAAGCTTTCTTT
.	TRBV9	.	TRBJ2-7	CASSVASIETEQYF	TGTGCCAGCAGCGTAGCTAGCATTGAGACCGAGCAGTACTTC
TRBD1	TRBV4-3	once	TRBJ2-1	CASSQGSGTGSSSYNEQFF	TGCGCCAGCAGCCAAGGTTCCGGGACAGGGAGTAGCTCCTACAATGAGCAGTTCTTC
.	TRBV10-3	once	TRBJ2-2	CAIMESLPAGAVFRTGELFF	TGTGCCATCATGGAAAGCTTGCCGGCAGGAGCTGTTTTTAGGACCGGGGAGCTGTTTTTT
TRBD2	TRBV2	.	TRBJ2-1	CASSEWLAGGPSSYNEQFF	TGTGCCAGCAGTGAATGGCTAGCGGGGGGCCCTAGCTCCTACAATGAGCAGTTCTTC
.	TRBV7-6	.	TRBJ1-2	CASSPGNYGYTF	TGTGCCAGCAGCCCCGGAAACTATGGCTACACCTTC
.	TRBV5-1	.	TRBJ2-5	CASSTWSAGVETQYF	TGCGCCAGCAGCACCTGGAGCGCAGGGGTAGAGACCCAGTACTTC
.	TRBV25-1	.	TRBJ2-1	CASSEVRGFDEQFF	TGTGCCAGCAGTGAGGTGAGGGGCTTCGATGAGCAGTTCTTC
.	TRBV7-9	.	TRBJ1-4	CASSLPKGNEKLFF	TGTGCCAGCAGCTTACCTAAGGGGAACGAAAAACTGTTTTTT
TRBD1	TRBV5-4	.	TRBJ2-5	CASSFTGTGHQETQYF	TGTGCCAGCAGCTTTACCGGGACAGGGCACCAAGAGACCCAGTACTTC
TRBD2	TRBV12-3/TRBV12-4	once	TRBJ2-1	CASSLRSAGALYNEQFF	TGTGCCAGCAGTTTAAGGTCAGCGGGGGCCCTCTACAATGAGCAGTTCTTC
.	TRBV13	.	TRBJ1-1	CASSLRQTNTEAFF	TGTGCCAGCAGCTTAAGGCAGACGAACACTGAAGCTTTCTTT
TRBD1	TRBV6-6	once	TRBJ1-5	CASSYSTRDRAKPQHF	TGTGCCAGCAGTTACTCTACCCGGGACAGGGCGAAGCCCCAGCATTTT